Shown below are 18 T cell receptor beta chains from a single sample sequenced in a study of regulatory and conventional T cells in RAG deficiency. The data were produced by immunoSEQ multiplex PCR, yet TCRdb's version contains in-frame clones alone and is incomplete. The data contain roughly 28,000 clones, more than 90% of them singletons. Conventional CD4+ T cells were sorted from blood as CD25-low CD127-high cells. The data also belong to a second study, concerning regulatory T cells. In that study: Primers: 52 TRBV forward and 13 TRBJ reverse.

Sequencing used CD25- CD4+ T cells sorted from blood. These receptors came from a human donor in good health.

The gene calls are TRBV6-5 and TRBJ2-5, with TRBD1 matching 9 bases. The CDR3 is 15 residues long. Losses at the gene ends were 6 bases for V and 2 bases for J; bases not matched to a gene: 7. The germline CDR1 and CDR2 sequences are MNHEY and SVGAGI. The CDR3, as DNA: TGTGCCAGCAGCTTATCCGGGACAGGGCAAGAGACCCAGTACTTC. Residues: CASSLSGTGQETQYF.

This chain's CDR3 is CASSEQGAGTEAFF. DNA of the CDR3: TGTGCCAGCAGTGAACAGGGGGCAGGGACTGAAGCTTTCTTT. The chain carries TRBV25-1 and TRBJ1-1; the match to TRBD1 covers 8 bases. The V segment lost 2 bases and the J segment 5 bases; nucleotides outside the gene matches: 4. The CDR3 totals 14 residues. The germline V gene has CDR1 MGHDK and CDR2 SYGVNS.

The chain's CDR3 is CASGRGSGNEQFF. The CDR3 bases are TGTGCCAGCGGGCGGGGGTCCGGCAATGAGCAGTTCTTC. V gene TRBV19 combines with J gene TRBJ2-1; TRBD2 matches 7 bases. The ends lost 9 bases at V and 6 bases at J; junction bases unmatched: 8. Looked up from germline, CDR1 is LNHDA and CDR2 is SQIVND (reference sequence). CDR3 length equals 13 residues.

This sequence joins TRBV9 and TRBJ1-1; the match to TRBD1 covers 7 bases. V dropped 4 bases and J dropped 4; count of bases not matched to a gene: 13. Germline V lookup: CDR1 SGDLS, CDR2 YYNGEE. CDR3 size: 16 residues. The CDR3 is CASSPLDRRVGTEAFF. DNA for the CDR3: TGTGCCAGCAGCCCCCTGGACAGGAGGGTTGGCACTGAAGCTTTCTTT.

This sequence joins TRBV5-4 and TRBJ1-1; D is unresolved. In germline, CDR1 is SGHNT, CDR2 YYREEE (reference sequence). Trimming stripped 1 base from V and 1 base from J, with 5 bases between. This CDR3 is 13 amino acids long. CDR3 sequence reads: CASSLPGNTEAFF. In nucleotides, the CDR3 is TGTGCCAGCAGCTTGCCAGGGAACACTGAAGCTTTCTTT.

The J gene is TRBJ1-1, the V gene TRBV2; tentatively, D is TRBD1 (5 bases). CDR3 size: 13 residues. V was pared by 6 bases and J by 6 bases, with 14 bases between. Per the germline V gene, CDR1 is SNHLY and CDR2 is FYNNEI. The CDR3: CASSREGVAEAFF. The CDR3 DNA reads TGTGCCAGCAGCAGGGAAGGTGTCGCTGAAGCTTTCTTT. The full variable domain, rest sourced from reference TRBV2 and TRBJ1-1, is EPEVTQTPSHQVTQMGQEVILRCVPISNHLYFYWYRQILGQKVEFLVSFYNNEISEKSEIFDDQFSVERPDGSNFTLKIRSTKLEDSAMYFCASSREGVAEAFFGQGTRLTVV.

The genes are TRBV7-3 and TRBJ1-3; maybe TRBD1 (5 bases). Germline CDR1 and CDR2: SGHTA and FQGTGA. The ends were cut back, 2 bases at V and 4 bases at J, with 9 bases in the middle. The CDR3 is 14 amino acids. CDR3 bases: TGTGCCAGCAGCTTAGGGGGGGACGGAAACACCATATATTTT. Its translation is CASSLGGDGNTIYF. Full variable domain (outside the CDR3, taken from reference TRBV7-3 and TRBJ1-3): GAGVSQTPSNKVTEKGKYVELRCDPISGHTALYWYRQSLGQGPEFLIYFQGTGAADDSGLPNDRFFAVRPEGSVSTLKIQRTERGDSAVYLCASSLGGDGNTIYFGEGSWLTVV.

This chain connects TRBV7-2 to TRBJ1-2; D not certain. The CDR3 runs 16 residues. From germline, CDR1 is SGHTA and CDR2 FQGNSA. Trimming shortened V by 1 base and J by 7 bases, and 19 bases separated the two germline ends. The CDR3, as DNA: TGTGCCAGCAGCTTAGACTCGGCAGGCCCGTTCGGTGGCTACACCTTC. Protein: CASSLDSAGPFGGYTF.

The rearrangement uses TRBV6-5 and TRBJ2-2; no clear D gene. The CDR3 extends over 16 amino acids. V dropped 1 base and J dropped 4 bases, with 13 bases sitting between them. Germline V CDR1 and CDR2: MNHEY, SVGAGI. CDR3 region: CASSYLSNPSTGELFF. The CDR3 bases are TGTGCCAGCAGTTACTTGAGTAACCCGAGCACCGGGGAGCTGTTTTTT.

The CDR3 is CASSSQTRTDTQYF. In DNA form, the CDR3 reads TGTGCCAGCAGTTCCCAGACACGCACAGATACGCAGTATTTT. The V gene is TRBV6-5, the J gene TRBJ2-3; D is undetermined. V lost 4 bases, J lost 1 base, and 9 bases lay in between. This CDR3 is built from 14 residues. From germline, CDR1 is MNHEY and CDR2 SVGAGI.

V usage is TRBV6-1 and J usage is TRBJ1-4; D may be TRBD1 (6 bases). Trimming cost V 4 bases and J 6 bases, with 21 bases left between them. The CDR3 spans 17 residues. CDR1 is MNHNS and CDR2 is SASEGT in the germline V gene. The CDR3, as DNA: TGTGCCAGCAGTGTCTGGGGCACAGGGACGGTATATGAAAAACTGTTTTTT. Its translation is CASSVWGTGTVYEKLFF.

The chain employs TRBV5-1 and TRBJ2-1; maybe TRBD1 (6 bases). V was trimmed by 4 bases and J by 6 bases, leaving 17 bases between them. The CDR3 has 15 amino acids. Germline V gives CDR1 SGHRS, CDR2 YFSETQ. CDR3 amino acids: CASSPGQGRVNEQFF. For the CDR3, the DNA is TGCGCCAGCAGCCCGGGACAAGGACGGGTCAATGAGCAGTTCTTC.

The CDR3 DNA reads as TGTGCCAGCATCCAAAACAGGGCAATGAACACTGAAGCTTTCTTT. Amino acids: CASIQNRAMNTEAFF. The V and J genes are TRBV6-1 and TRBJ1-1, with D possibly being TRBD1 (6 bases). Per germline, CDR1 MNHNS and CDR2 SASEGT. The CDR3 sequence is 15 residues long. V lost 7 bases to trimming and J lost 0 bases, with 15 bases between them.

This chain joins TRBV19 and TRBJ1-5; tentatively, D is TRBD1 (6 bases). The CDR3 is 16 amino acids. Germline V gene sequence: CDR1 LNHDA, CDR2 SQIVND (reference sequence). Trimming stripped 7 bases from V and 0 bases from J, with 16 bases between. CDR3 coding DNA: TGTGCCAGTACCCCCTTGGGAGGGGGTAGCAATCAGCCCCAGCATTTT. Amino acid sequence: CASTPLGGGSNQPQHF.

The chain joins TRBV19 to TRBJ2-5, with TRBD1 as a possible D gene (5 bases). V shed 5 bases and J shed 5 bases, with 21 bases lying between them. The CDR3 sequence is 16 residues long. The germline CDR1 and CDR2 sequences are LNHDA and SQIVND (reference sequence). CDR3 in DNA: TGTGCCAGTAGTGGACGAGGCACAGGCCTGAAGGAGACCCAGTACTTC. Its protein is CASSGRGTGLKETQYF.

The chain links TRBV4-2 to TRBJ2-4; 7 bases are shared with TRBD1. CDR1 LGHNA and CDR2 YNFKEQ come from the germline V gene. The CDR3 contains 13 residues. Trimming took 0 bases from V and 16 from J; bases not matched to a gene: 9. The CDR3 DNA reads as TGTGCCAGCAGCCAAGAAGGGGGCGTCCTTCTATACTTC. As protein: CASSQEGGVLLYF.

CDR3 bases: TGTGCCAGTAGTAATCCGGGACAGGGTGTCGATACGCAGTATTTT. It translates to CASSNPGQGVDTQYF. The chain links TRBV19 to TRBJ2-3; 9 bases are a match to TRBD1. V was pared by 4 bases and J by 6 bases, with 8 bases of the junction left unmatched. The CDR3 consists of 15 residues. The germline V gene encodes CDR1 LNHDA and CDR2 SQIVND (reference sequence). Supplemented by reference TRBV19 and TRBJ2-3, the full variable domain reads DGGITQSPKYLFRKEGQNVTLSCEQNLNHDAMYWYRQDPGQGLRLIYYSQIVNDFQKGDIAEGYSVSREKKESFPLTVTSAQKNPTAFYLCASSNPGQGVDTQYFGPGTRLTVL.

The chain employs TRBV5-1 and TRBJ1-2, with TRBD1 as a possible D gene (6 bases). Germline CDR1 reads SGHRS; CDR2 reads YFSETQ. V was clipped by 4 bases and J by 2 bases, with 12 bases between them. This CDR3 spans 14 amino acids. Here the CDR3 reads CASSPRQDNYGYTF. The DNA of the CDR3 is TGCGCCAGCAGCCCACGACAGGACAACTATGGCTACACCTTC.